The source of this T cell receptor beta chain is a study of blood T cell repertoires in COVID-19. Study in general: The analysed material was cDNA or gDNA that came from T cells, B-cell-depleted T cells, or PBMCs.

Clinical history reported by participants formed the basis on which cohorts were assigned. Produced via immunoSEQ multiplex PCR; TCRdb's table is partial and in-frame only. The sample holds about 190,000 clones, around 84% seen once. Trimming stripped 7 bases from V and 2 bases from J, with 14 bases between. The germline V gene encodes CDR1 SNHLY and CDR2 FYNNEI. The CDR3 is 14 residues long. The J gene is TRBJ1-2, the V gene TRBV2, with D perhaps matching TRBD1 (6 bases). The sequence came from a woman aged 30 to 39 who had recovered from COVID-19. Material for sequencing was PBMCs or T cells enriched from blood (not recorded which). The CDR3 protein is CASTRTDLNYGYTF. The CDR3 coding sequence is TGTGCCAGCACCCGGACAGATCTAAACTATGGCTACACCTTC.